These 29 T cell receptor beta chains were sequenced from one sample in a study of siplizumab effects on memory and regulatory T cells. Assay used: immunoSEQ multiplex PCR; TCRdb lists only in-frame clones, some missing. Of approximately 94,000 clones listed, roughly 96% are singletons. Sequencing input: naive CD4+ T cells sorted from blood. Source of these receptors: a human donor in good health.

This chain links TRBV6-5 with TRBJ1-1, with D possibly TRBD1 on 5 matching bases. CDR3 length: 16 amino acids. The V end lost 4 bases, the J end lost 2 bases, and 17 bases lay between the germline ends. Per germline, CDR1 MNHEY and CDR2 SVGAGI. CDR3 in DNA: TGTGCCAGCAGTTCAATCCGCAGGGTCCCCAACACTGAAGCTTTCTTT. Its protein product is CASSSIRRVPNTEAFF.

V usage is TRBV18 and J usage is TRBJ2-5; D gene uncertain. The CDR3 totals 12 residues. Germline V CDR1 and CDR2: KGHSH, LQKENI. V lost 5 bases, J lost 0 bases, and 4 bases lay in between. CDR3 coding DNA: TGTGCCAGCTCATCGAACCAAGAGACCCAGTACTTC. As protein: CASSSNQETQYF.

The genes are TRBV6-5 and TRBJ1-2; TRBD1 might be the D (6 bases). CDR3 length: 14 amino acids. The germline CDR1 and CDR2 sequences are MNHEY and SVGAGI. V was trimmed by 7 bases and J by 6 bases, leaving 18 bases between them. The CDR3 sequence: CASTRRQAYNGYTF. The DNA for the CDR3 is TGTGCCAGCACCCGACGACAGGCTTATAATGGCTACACCTTC.

The chain combines TRBV28 with TRBJ1-2, with D tentatively TRBD1 (5 bases). The V gene's germline CDR1 is MDHEN and CDR2 SYDVKM. This CDR3 comprises 13 residues. V was clipped by 2 bases and J by 2 bases, with 6 bases between them. CDR3 residues: CASSLPGNYGYTF. CDR3 nucleotide sequence: TGTGCCAGCAGTTTACCAGGGAACTATGGCTACACCTTC.

CDR3 in amino acids: CASSREWGLYGYTF. Here the CDR3 DNA reads TGTGCCAGCAGCCGAGAGTGGGGACTCTATGGCTACACCTTC. The J gene is TRBJ1-2, the V gene TRBV28, with D possibly matching TRBD1 (5 bases). V lost 6 bases and J 4 bases, leaving 15 bases between the germline ends. Germline V gene data show CDR1 as MDHEN and CDR2 as SYDVKM. The CDR3 has 14 residues.

The chain uses TRBV5-1 and TRBJ2-1; 10 bases align to TRBD1. This CDR3 has 15 amino acids. J lost 8 bases, V lost 6 bases, and 11 bases had no gene match. The germline CDR1 and CDR2 sequences are SGHRS and YFSETQ. The CDR3 is CASIESGTGVHEQFF. As DNA, the CDR3 is TGCGCCAGCATCGAATCAGGGACAGGGGTCCATGAGCAGTTCTTC.

This clone was recorded only once. V is TRBV19 and J is TRBJ2-5; possibly TRBD2 for D (7 bases). With 7 bases removed from V and 4 bases from J, the gap between germline ends came to 13 bases. The CDR3 runs 13 residues. Germline CDR1 and CDR2: LNHDA and SQIVND (reference sequence). DNA of the CDR3: TGTGCCAGTAAGAGGGGGGGAGTAGAGACCCAGTACTTC. Protein sequence: CASKRGGVETQYF. The whole variable domain, remainder taken from reference TRBV19 and TRBJ2-5, is DGGITQSPKYLFRKEGQNVTLSCEQNLNHDAMYWYRQDPGQGLRLIYYSQIVNDFQKGDIAEGYSVSREKKESFPLTVTSAQKNPTAFYLCASKRGGVETQYFGPGTRLLVL.

This clone was seen once. The chain is built from TRBV5-1 and TRBJ1-5; 7 nucleotides agree with TRBD1. From germline, CDR1 is SGHRS and CDR2 YFSETQ. This CDR3 comprises 14 residues. V dropped 9 bases and J dropped 2; count of bases not matched to a gene: 8. CDR3 residues: CATEGQQGNQPQHF. The CDR3 DNA sequence: TGCGCCACCGAGGGACAGCAAGGCAATCAGCCCCAGCATTTT.

V is TRBV30 and J is TRBJ2-3; D gene unclear. With 1 base removed from V and 2 bases from J, the gap between germline ends came to 1 base. This CDR3 comprises 11 residues. From germline, CDR1 is GTSNPN and CDR2 SVGIG (reference sequence). CDR3 sequence reads: CAWSATDTQYF. In nucleotides, the CDR3 is TGTGCCTGGAGTGCCACAGATACGCAGTATTTT.

This chain joins TRBV2 and TRBJ2-5; 8 nucleotides line up with TRBD1. This CDR3 contains 14 residues. Germline loops: CDR1 SNHLY, CDR2 FYNNEI. With 10 bases clipped from V and 2 bases from J, the junction kept 9 bases outside the gene matches. CDR3 loop: CAISWDRWQETQYF. In DNA, the CDR3 is TGTGCCATCTCCTGGGACAGGTGGCAAGAGACCCAGTACTTC.

V gene TRBV9 combines with J gene TRBJ1-1, with 12 bases identical to TRBD1. This CDR3 is built from 16 residues. Germline CDR1 reads SGDLS; CDR2 reads YYNGEE. Trimming removed 4 bases from V and 8 bases from J; junction bases left unmatched: 12. The chain's CDR3 is CASSPTGTGGAREAFF. DNA for the CDR3: TGTGCCAGCAGCCCCACCGGGACAGGGGGCGCGAGGGAAGCTTTCTTT.

The V and J genes are TRBV7-3 and TRBJ2-4; 12 bases align to TRBD2. This CDR3 spans 18 amino acids. V was pared by 3 bases and J by 8 bases, with 14 bases of the junction left unmatched. From germline, CDR1 is SGHTA and CDR2 FQGTGA. The CDR3, as DNA: TGTGCCAGCAGCTTTACCCAGGGGACTAGCGGGTTTGGGGACATTCAGTACTTC. This encodes CASSFTQGTSGFGDIQYF.

This clone was found once. This chain joins TRBV9 and TRBJ1-6; 7 bases fit TRBD1. CDR3 size: 14 residues. J was trimmed by 6 bases and V by 3 bases; bases with no gene match: 3. Germline CDR1 is SGDLS and CDR2 is YYNGEE. The CDR3 nucleotides read TGTGCCAGCAGCGGACAGGGTATTAATTCACCCCTCCACTTT. It yields the protein CASSGQGINSPLHF.

The chain links TRBV11-3 to TRBJ2-5; TRBD1 matches 9 bases. The V gene's germline CDR1 is SGHNT and CDR2 YENEEA. This CDR3 comprises 15 residues. J lost 5 bases, V lost 1 base, and 5 bases had no gene match. CDR3 residues: CASSLGTGGGETQYF. The CDR3 DNA follows: TGTGCCAGCAGCTTAGGAACAGGGGGCGGGGAGACCCAGTACTTC.

This clone was seen once. The chain carries TRBV27 and TRBJ2-6; D is unclear. The CDR3 length is 14 residues. CDR1 MNHEY and CDR2 SMNVEV come from the germline V gene (reference sequence). Trimming pared 5 bases from V and 0 bases from J, leaving 5 bases between. CDR3 sequence reads: CASSAFSGANVLTF. CDR3 bases: TGTGCCAGCAGTGCCTTCTCTGGGGCCAACGTCCTGACTTTC.

The chain combines TRBV6-5 with TRBJ2-5; D is unresolved. Trimming took 2 bases from V and 6 from J, leaving 10 bases between them. The CDR3 runs to 13 residues. Germline CDR1 is MNHEY and CDR2 is SVGAGI. CDR3 nucleotide sequence: TGTGCCAGCAGTTACGGGAATCTGAAGACCCAGTACTTC. It specifies CASSYGNLKTQYF.

The genes are TRBV11-2 and TRBJ2-1; D is undetermined. Trimming removed 5 bases from V and 0 bases from J, with 20 bases in between. Germline CDR1 and CDR2: SGHAT and FQNNGV. The CDR3 has 18 amino acids. The CDR3 DNA sequence: TGTGCCAGCAGCCATCGATTCAGAACAAGCCACTCCTACAATGAGCAGTTCTTC. This gives the protein CASSHRFRTSHSYNEQFF.

The chain couples TRBV7-7 to TRBJ2-5; the match to TRBD2 covers 8 bases. This CDR3 region has 13 residues. Germline V gene sequence: CDR1 SSHAT, CDR2 FNYEAQ (reference sequence). The J segment lost 5 bases and the V segment lost 5 bases, leaving 4 bases of the junction unmatched. The CDR3 DNA follows: TGTGCCAGCAGCGTCCGGGGGGGGGAGACCCAGTACTTC. Protein product: CASSVRGGETQYF.

The J gene is TRBJ2-5, the V gene TRBV6-6; TRBD2 is a possible D gene (6 bases). The end of the DNA aligns better with TRBJ2-7, so the J call may be wrong. This CDR3 spans 16 amino acids. Per germline, CDR1 MNHNY and CDR2 SVGAGI (reference sequence). The CDR3 DNA follows: TGTGCCAGCAGTTCTCGGGGAACGGGGGAATACTACGAGCAGTACTTC. It codes for CASSSRGTGEYYEQYF.

The chain links TRBV4-1 to TRBJ1-1; TRBD1 agrees at 7 bases. V shed 4 bases, J shed 4 bases, and the junction held 12 bases outside the gene matches. Germline V gene data show CDR1 as MGHRA and CDR2 as YSYEKL. The CDR3 sequence is 16 residues long. As DNA, the CDR3 is TGCGCCAGCAGCCCTATCGTTATTCCAGGGGGCACTGAAGCTTTCTTT. Translation: CASSPIVIPGGTEAFF.

Regarding this clone: Relative to the germline gene, one junction end is altered; a read error may explain this. In the same sample, other DNA sequences code for this CDR3. The chain carries TRBV11-2 and TRBJ1-2, with a tentative D call TRBD1 (6 bases). This CDR3 is 14 amino acids long. Germline V gene sequence: CDR1 SGHAT, CDR2 FQNNGV. The CDR3 region is CASSLGGARYGYTF. CDR3 in DNA: TGTGCTAGCAGCTTAGGGGGGGCTAGGTATGGCTACACCTTC.

CDR3 nucleotides: TGTGCCAGCAGCTTAGTGGGCGGGGGGACCTACAATGAGCAGTTCTTC. It translates to CASSLVGGGTYNEQFF. This chain connects TRBV7-8 to TRBJ2-1; 8 bases fit TRBD2. This CDR3 has 16 residues. Trimming took 1 base from V and 2 from J; bases not matched to a gene: 4. Germline assignment: CDR1 SGHVS and CDR2 FQNEAQ.

The rearrangement joins TRBV21-1 to TRBJ2-1; no check of the table's D call, TRBD1, against the DNA was made. TRBV21-1 has pseudogene status. This CDR3 is built from 14 residues. The CDR3 protein is CASIQGDSYNEQFF. As DNA, the CDR3 is TGTGCCAGCATCCAAGGGGACTCCTACAATGAGCAGTTCTTC.

The V gene is TRBV4-1, the J gene TRBJ2-7, with D unclear. Per germline, CDR1 MGHRA and CDR2 YSYEKL. The CDR3 has 14 amino acids. Trimming removed 2 bases at V and 4 bases at J, with 12 bases between. The CDR3 region has the DNA TGCGCCAGCAGCCAATCCCAGCCGCCTTACGAGCAGTACTTC. It yields the protein CASSQSQPPYEQYF.

This clone was detected once. The chain couples TRBV7-2 to TRBJ2-5; the D gene could be TRBD1 or TRBD2 (5 bases each). From germline, CDR1 is SGHTA and CDR2 FQGNSA. V was clipped by 5 bases and J by 5 bases, with 15 bases between them. The CDR3 spans 14 residues. The CDR3 here is CASSPRGAQETQYF. The CDR3 DNA sequence: TGTGCCAGCAGCCCACGAGGGGCGCAGGAGACCCAGTACTTC.

V and J are TRBV11-3 and TRBJ2-2; D is perhaps TRBD1 (6 bases). This CDR3 spans 13 amino acids. Germline V gene data show CDR1 as SGHNT and CDR2 as YENEEA. V shed 9 bases and J shed 6 bases, with 14 bases lying between them. DNA of the CDR3: TGTGCCAGTCAGGGGTCAAGGGCCGGGGAGCTGTTTTTT. Protein: CASQGSRAGELFF.

The chain links TRBV10-3 to TRBJ1-6; no clear D. Germline V lookup: CDR1 ENHRY, CDR2 SYGVKD. The CDR3 length is 16 residues. V gave up 1 base and J gave up 7 bases, with 14 bases separating them. CDR3 sequence: CAISEYEGTDNSPLHF. The CDR3 region has the DNA TGTGCCATCAGTGAGTACGAGGGAACAGACAATTCACCCCTCCACTTT.

This rearrangement joins TRBV5-1 to TRBJ2-4, with TRBD1 identical over 9 bases. Germline loops: CDR1 SGHRS, CDR2 YFSETQ. V shed 2 bases, J shed 0 bases, and the junction held 12 bases outside the gene matches. The CDR3 totals 19 residues. The CDR3 DNA follows: TGCGCCAGCAGCTTAGATGGACAGGGGCCCTTGTTAGCCAAAAACATTCAGTACTTC. This translates into CASSLDGQGPLLAKNIQYF.

V usage is TRBV13 and J usage is TRBJ2-3, with 8 bases fitting TRBD2. This CDR3 spans 14 amino acids. Germline V gives CDR1 PRHDT, CDR2 FYEKMQ (reference sequence). Germline trimming cut 2 bases from V and 8 bases from J; bases unmatched to any gene: 6. DNA for the CDR3: TGTGCCAGCAGCTTAAAGCGGGGGCACGGTACGCAGTATTTT. Translating it yields CASSLKRGHGTQYF.